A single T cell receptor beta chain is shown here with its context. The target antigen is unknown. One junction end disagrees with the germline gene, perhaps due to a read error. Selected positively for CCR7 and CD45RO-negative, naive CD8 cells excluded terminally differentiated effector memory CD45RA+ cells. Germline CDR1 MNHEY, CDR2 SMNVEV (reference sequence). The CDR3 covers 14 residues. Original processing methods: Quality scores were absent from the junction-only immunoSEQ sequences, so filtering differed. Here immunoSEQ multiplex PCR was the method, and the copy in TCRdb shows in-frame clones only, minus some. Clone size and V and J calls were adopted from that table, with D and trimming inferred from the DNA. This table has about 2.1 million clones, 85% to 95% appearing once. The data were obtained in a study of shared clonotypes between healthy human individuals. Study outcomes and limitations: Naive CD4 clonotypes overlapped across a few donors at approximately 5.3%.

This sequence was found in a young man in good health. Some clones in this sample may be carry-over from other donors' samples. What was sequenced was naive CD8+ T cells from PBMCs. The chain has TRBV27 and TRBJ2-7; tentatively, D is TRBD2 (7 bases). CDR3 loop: CASSFAGASSEQYF. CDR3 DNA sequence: TGTGCCAGCAGTTTCGCGGGGGCGTCCTCCGAGCAGTACTTC.